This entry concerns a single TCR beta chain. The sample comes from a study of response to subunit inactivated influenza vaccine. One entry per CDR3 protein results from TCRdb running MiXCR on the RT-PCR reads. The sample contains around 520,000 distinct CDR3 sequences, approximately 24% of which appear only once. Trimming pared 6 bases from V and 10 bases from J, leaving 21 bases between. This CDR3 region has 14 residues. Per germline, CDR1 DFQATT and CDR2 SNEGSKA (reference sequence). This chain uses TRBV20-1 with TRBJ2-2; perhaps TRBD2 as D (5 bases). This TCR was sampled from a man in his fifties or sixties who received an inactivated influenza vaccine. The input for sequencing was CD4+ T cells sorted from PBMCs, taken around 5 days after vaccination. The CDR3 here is CSAIAWETSVELFF. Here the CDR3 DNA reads TGCAGTGCGATAGCGTGGGAGACGAGCGTGGAGCTGTTTTTT.